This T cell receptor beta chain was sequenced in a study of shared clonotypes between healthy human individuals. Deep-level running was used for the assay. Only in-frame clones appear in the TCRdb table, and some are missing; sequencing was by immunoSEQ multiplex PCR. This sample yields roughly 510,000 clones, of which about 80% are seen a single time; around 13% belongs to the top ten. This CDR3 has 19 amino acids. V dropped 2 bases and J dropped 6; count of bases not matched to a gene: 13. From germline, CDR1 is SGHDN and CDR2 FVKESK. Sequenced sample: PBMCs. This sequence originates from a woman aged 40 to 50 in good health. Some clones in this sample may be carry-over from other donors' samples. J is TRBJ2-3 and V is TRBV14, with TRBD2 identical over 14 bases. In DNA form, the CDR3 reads TGTGCCAGCAGCCAATCGTCGCGGGGACTAGCGGGAGTCAGGGATACGCAGTATTTT. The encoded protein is CASSQSSRGLAGVRDTQYF.